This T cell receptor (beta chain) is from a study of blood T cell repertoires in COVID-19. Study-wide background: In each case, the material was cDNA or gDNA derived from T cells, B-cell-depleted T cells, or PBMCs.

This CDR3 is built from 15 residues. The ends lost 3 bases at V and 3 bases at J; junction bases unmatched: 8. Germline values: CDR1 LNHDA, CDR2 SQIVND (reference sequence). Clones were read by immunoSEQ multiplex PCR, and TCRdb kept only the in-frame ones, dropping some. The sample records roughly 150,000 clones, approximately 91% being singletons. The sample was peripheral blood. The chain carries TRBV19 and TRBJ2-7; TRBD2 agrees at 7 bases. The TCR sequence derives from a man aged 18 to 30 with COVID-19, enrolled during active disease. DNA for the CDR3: TGTGCCAGTAGTATTGGCGCGGGGGATATCTACGAGCAGTACTTC. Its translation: CASSIGAGDIYEQYF.